Following are 26 T cell receptor beta chains from one sample sequenced in a study of CD8 T cells in ankylosing spondylitis. The study, taken as a whole, reports: Several highly homologous variants made up a TCR beta motif, and this motif appeared characteristic of ankylosing spondylitis blood.

TCRdb recomputed calls from the 5' RACE reads with MiXCR, one row per CDR3 protein. The table lists about 390,000 distinct CDR3 sequences, 20% to 25% of them singletons. These receptors lack a known antigen. Material: blood, either unsorted or a sorted T cell fraction (not recorded which). The receptor source for this set is a male donor with ankylosing spondylitis.

The CDR3 nucleotides read TGTGCCAGCAGCTTTTCTCTTGGTTGGCCAGAAGCTTTCTTT. It is translated as CASSFSLGWPEAFF. The rearrangement joins TRBV7-9 to TRBJ1-1; D not resolved. Germline V gene lookup returns CDR1 SEHNR and CDR2 FQNEAQ (reference sequence). This CDR3 has 14 amino acids. V gave up 3 bases and J gave up 8 bases, with 16 bases separating them.

This clonotype showed up just a few times. V usage is TRBV29-1 and J usage is TRBJ2-2; D tentatively reads TRBD1 or TRBD2 (6 bases each). In germline, CDR1 is SQVTM, CDR2 ANQGSEA. Between the trimmed V and J ends, which lost 0 bases and 4 bases, there was a span of 12 bases. This CDR3 is 15 amino acids long. The DNA for the CDR3 is TGCAGCGTTGAAGATGGGGGGCTCGGCACCGGGGAGCTGTTTTTT. It is translated as CSVEDGGLGTGELFF.

This clonotype was picked up a small number of times. V is TRBV6-1 and J is TRBJ2-3; D possibly uses TRBD1 or TRBD2 (5 bases each). V lost 6 bases and J 0 bases, leaving 10 bases between the germline ends. In germline, CDR1 is MNHNS, CDR2 SASEGT. The CDR3 is made up of 14 amino acids. The CDR3 region is CASRRGPSTDTQYF. The CDR3 DNA reads TGTGCCAGCAGAAGGGGACCTAGCACAGATACGCAGTATTTT.

This clonotype was observed a handful of times. The V call is TRBV11-3, the J call TRBJ1-1; tentative D call: TRBD1 (5 bases). The V gene lost 5 bases and the J gene lost 6 bases, with 16 bases spanning the gap. Germline V lookup: CDR1 SGHNT, CDR2 YENEEA. The CDR3 extends over 14 amino acids. The CDR3 reads CASSMGRMSAEAFF. The DNA of the CDR3 is TGTGCCAGCAGCATGGGACGGATGAGTGCTGAAGCTTTCTTT.

The table lists this clonotype with a few counts. The chain carries TRBV5-1 and TRBJ1-4; TRBD1 aligns across 9 bases. V gave up 4 bases and J gave up 0 bases; unmatched junction bases: 7. CDR1 and CDR2 from the germline V gene are SGHRS and YFSETQ. This CDR3 comprises 17 residues. CDR3 in amino acids: CASSTGQGPPTNEKLFF. The CDR3 DNA follows: TGCGCCAGCAGCACCGGACAGGGGCCCCCAACTAATGAAAAACTGTTTTTT.

This clonotype was seen only a few times. The V call is TRBV5-1, the J call TRBJ2-2, with no clear D. V was clipped by 4 bases and J by 4 bases, with 11 bases between them. The length of the CDR3 is 14 residues. Per the germline V gene, CDR1 is SGHRS and CDR2 is YFSETQ. CDR3 nucleotides: TGCGCCAGCAGCGTAAGACAATCCACCGGGGAGCTGTTTTTT. This sequence encodes CASSVRQSTGELFF.

This clonotype was seen many times. The chain links TRBV29-1 to TRBJ2-3; tentatively, D is TRBD2 (5 bases). Germline-derived CDR1 and CDR2 are SQVTM and ANQGSEA. This CDR3 has 13 amino acids. V was cut by 7 bases and J by 6 bases, with 17 bases left in between. Here the CDR3 reads CSAAGEPLDTQYF. The CDR3 coding sequence is TGCAGCGCGGCCGGGGAGCCCTTGGATACGCAGTATTTT.

This sequence joins TRBV6-1 and TRBJ2-7; possible D gene TRBD2, 5 bases. In germline, CDR1 is MNHNS, CDR2 SASEGT. V shed 5 bases and J shed 0 bases, with 14 bases lying between them. The CDR3 totals 15 residues. CDR3 sequence reads: CASSRPGLSSYEQYF. CDR3 coding DNA: TGTGCCAGCAGTCGTCCCGGACTGAGCTCCTACGAGCAGTACTTC.

In its sample, this clonotype was seen a few times. This rearrangement joins TRBV12-3 or TRBV12-4 to TRBJ1-4; D possibly corresponds to TRBD1 (5 bases). V dropped 7 bases and J dropped 10 bases, with 22 bases sitting between them. This CDR3 spans 15 amino acids. The CDR3 DNA sequence: TGTGCCAGCACCCCGCGAGCCGGGGGACGTCGAAAACTGTTTTTT. It is translated as CASTPRAGGRRKLFF.

V and J are TRBV27 and TRBJ2-1; 8 nucleotides match TRBD2. The CDR3 spans 19 residues. Germline V CDR1 and CDR2: MNHEY, SMNVEV (reference sequence). Losses at the gene ends were 1 base for V and 4 bases for J; bases not matched to a gene: 15. The CDR3 coding sequence is TGTGCCAGCAGTTTATATTCCGGGAGGGCCAAGGCTCGGTACAATGAGCAGTTCTTC. Translated: CASSLYSGRAKARYNEQFF.

The rearrangement uses TRBV6-5 and TRBJ1-5; no clear D gene. Trimming left V 6 bases short and J 7 bases short, with 16 bases between. Germline CDR1 MNHEY, CDR2 SVGAGI. The CDR3 length is 14 residues. Written as DNA, the CDR3 is TGTGCCAGCAGCTACCGTGCAGAGGCCCAGCCCCAGCATTTT. It is translated as CASSYRAEAQPQHF.

Only a few counts were recorded for this clonotype. The rearrangement links TRBV5-1 to TRBJ2-1; TRBD2 matches at 9 bases. The J segment lost 7 bases and the V segment lost 2 bases, leaving 7 bases of the junction unmatched. Germline loops: CDR1 SGHRS, CDR2 YFSETQ. The CDR3 consists of 15 residues. The CDR3 bases are TGCGCCAGCAGCTTCCAGTCTAGCGGGACTAATGAGCAGTTCTTC. Its protein is CASSFQSSGTNEQFF. The variable domain in full, completed from reference TRBV5-1 and TRBJ2-1, reads KAGVTQTPRYLIKTRGQQVTLSCSPISGHRSVSWYQQTPGQGLQFLFEYFSETQRNKGNFPGRFSGRQFSNSRSEMNVSTLELGDSALYLCASSFQSSGTNEQFFGPGTRLTVL.

The chain has TRBV12-5 and TRBJ1-1; D ambiguous. Deletions cut 2 bases from V and 3 bases from J, with 16 bases between. Per the germline V gene, CDR1 is LGHNT and CDR2 is FRNRAP. CDR3 length: 16 amino acids. As DNA, the CDR3 is TGTGCTAGTGGTTTGAACCGTAAGGGATCGGACACTGAAGCTTTCTTT. It codes for CASGLNRKGSDTEAFF.

The chain employs TRBV7-8 and TRBJ1-2; D gene unclear. CDR3 length: 11 amino acids. Trimming cost V 8 bases and J 8 bases, with 12 bases left between them. Per germline, CDR1 SGHVS and CDR2 FQNEAQ. The CDR3 loop is CASLFNGGYTF. In DNA, the CDR3 is TGTGCCAGCCTTTTCAACGGGGGCTACACCTTC.

The chain combines TRBV7-6 with TRBJ2-7, with D perhaps TRBD2 (5 bases). Germline V gene data show CDR1 as SGHVS and CDR2 as FNYEAQ. Trimming took 2 bases from V and 4 from J, leaving 18 bases between them. The CDR3 spans 16 residues. For the CDR3, the DNA is TGTGCCAGCAGCTTAAGTCTAGCTCCGTTGTCTTACGAGCAGTACTTC. Protein sequence: CASSLSLAPLSYEQYF.

This sequence joins TRBV28 and TRBJ2-7; TRBD1 is a possible D gene (6 bases). Trimming took off 1 base at V and 3 bases at J, with 10 bases between the two ends. The CDR3 extends over 14 amino acids. Germline assignment: CDR1 MDHEN and CDR2 SYDVKM. CDR3 protein: CASSLSRTVYEQYF. Here the CDR3 DNA reads TGTGCCAGCAGTTTATCTCGGACAGTCTACGAGCAGTACTTC.

The chain couples TRBV11-1 to TRBJ1-2; D is unclear. The CDR3 contains 15 residues. V was clipped by 0 bases and J by 2 bases, with 10 bases between them. Germline V lookup: CDR1 SGHAT, CDR2 FQDESV (reference sequence). CDR3 sequence reads: CASSLAPSDNYGYTF. The CDR3 nucleotides are TGTGCCAGCAGCTTAGCCCCTTCTGACAACTATGGCTACACCTTC.

This clonotype was counted between two and nine times. This sequence joins TRBV7-3 and TRBJ2-1; no definite D call. V was trimmed by 7 bases and J by 4 bases, leaving 20 bases between them. CDR3 length: 16 residues. The germline V gene encodes CDR1 SGHTA and CDR2 FQGTGA. The CDR3 loop is CASTPLGFDHYNEQFF. In DNA form, the CDR3 reads TGTGCCAGCACACCCCTCGGGTTTGACCATTACAATGAGCAGTTCTTC.

This clonotype was seen a handful of times. The J gene is TRBJ2-2, the V gene TRBV28; D is undetermined. The germline gives CDR1 MDHEN, CDR2 SYDVKM. The ends were cut back, 2 bases at V and 4 bases at J, with 14 bases in the middle. The CDR3 length is 16 residues. The CDR3: CASSLRPRLGTGELFF. In DNA, the CDR3 is TGTGCCAGCAGTTTACGTCCCCGCCTAGGCACCGGGGAGCTGTTTTTT.

The chain employs TRBV5-1 and TRBJ1-1; D ambiguous. V lost 0 bases, J lost 1 base, and 10 bases lay in between. Germline V CDR1 and CDR2: SGHRS, YFSETQ. The CDR3 extends over 15 amino acids. Here the CDR3 DNA reads TGCGCCAGCAGCTTGGTAACCAGCAGGAACACTGAAGCTTTCTTT. Encoded protein: CASSLVTSRNTEAFF.

The chain couples TRBV4-2 to TRBJ2-7, with 10 bases matching TRBD2. CDR1 is LGHNA, CDR2 YNFKEQ, per germline. The CDR3 consists of 19 residues. After removal of 4 bases from V and 1 base from J, the junction contained 16 bases not matched to a gene. CDR3 DNA sequence: TGTGCCAGCAGCCCTTATAGGGCCTCAGCGGGAGGGCCTTCCTACGAGCAGTACTTC. Its translation: CASSPYRASAGGPSYEQYF.

As to this clonotype: The junction departs from the called germline gene at one end, perhaps through a read error. This chain links TRBV10-2 with TRBJ2-7, with D possibly TRBD2 on 6 matching bases. Per germline, CDR1 WSHSY and CDR2 SAAADI. This CDR3 comprises 14 residues. CDR3 nucleotide sequence: TGCGCCAGTAGTGAGTCGAGGACTACCCACGAGCAGTACTTC. Its protein is CASSESRTTHEQYF.

This clonotype was seen only a few times. The chain has TRBV6-5 and TRBJ1-4; a weak D match, TRBD1 (6 bases). Germline V gene sequence: CDR1 MNHEY, CDR2 SVGAGI. This CDR3 is 15 amino acids long. The germline V and J ends were trimmed by 0 bases and 8 bases, with 13 bases remaining between them. In DNA, the CDR3 is TGTGCCAGCAGTTACTCTGCAGGGGTTGGGGAAAAACTGTTTTTT. Translating gives CASSYSAGVGEKLFF.

The table lists this clonotype with a few counts. The J gene is TRBJ2-7, the V gene TRBV20-1, with a weak D call TRBD1 (5 bases). The CDR3 covers 15 residues. V dropped 5 bases and J dropped 0 bases, with 17 bases sitting between them. In germline, CDR1 is DFQATT, CDR2 SNEGSKA (reference sequence). CDR3 region: CSASVTGASSYEQYF. CDR3 nucleotides: TGCAGTGCTTCCGTTACAGGTGCCAGCTCCTACGAGCAGTACTTC.

This clonotype showed up just a few times. V usage is TRBV3-1 and J usage is TRBJ1-2; weak D call: TRBD1 (5 bases). The V and J ends lost 1 base and 8 bases respectively, with 17 bases between them. Germline V gives CDR1 LGHDT, CDR2 YNNKEL (reference sequence). CDR3 size: 15 residues. The CDR3 nucleotides are TGTGCCAGCAGCCAAGCAGCGCAGGGTCGATGGGGCTACACCTTC. This translates into CASSQAAQGRWGYTF.

This clonotype was counted once. The chain employs TRBV7-2 and TRBJ1-2, with no clear D. Germline CDR1 SGHTA, CDR2 FQGNSA. The V end lost 0 bases, the J end lost 7 bases, and 9 bases lay between the germline ends. This CDR3 region has 13 residues. CDR3 residues: CASSLARISGYTF. The CDR3 coding sequence is TGTGCCAGCAGCTTAGCGCGGATTTCTGGCTACACCTTC.